The present TCR beta chain was sequenced within a study of tumor and adjacent non-tumor tissue in lung cancer. Study conclusions and caveats: Top 100 clones took a larger repertoire share in normal lung.

Germline values: CDR1 MRHNA, CDR2 SNTAGT. This CDR3 is built from 14 residues. A modified ARM-PCR protocol with three rounds of nested PCR amplified TCRbeta. TCRdb re-called the multiplex PCR reads through MiXCR, storing one row per CDR3 protein. The profile covers 90,000 to 110,000 distinct CDR3 sequences, with 62% appearing a single time and about 20% taken by the ten largest. On this clonotype itself: The antigen is unknown. A read error may produce the germline difference seen at one junction end.

No cell sorting was done before RNA was extracted from the tissue. Distant lung tissue was collected more than 3 cm away from the tumor edge. The origin of this receptor is a man aged 60 to 69 with non-small cell lung cancer. Sequenced input: distant non-tumor lung tissue. The chain joins TRBV6-4 to TRBJ2-2; no firm D call. The DNA of the CDR3 is TGTTCCAGCAGTAAGGTGCTGAACACCGGGGAGCTGTTTTTT. Amino acids: CSSSKVLNTGELFF.